This T cell receptor (beta chain) was found in a study of early T cells in non-severe SARS-CoV-2 infection. Findings of the study overall: Missing private and CD4 specificities, VDJdb matching favored anti-spike CD8 responses.

In this sample, this clonotype turned up many times. Its antigen is undetermined. V trimming: 5 bases; J trimming: 0 bases; junction bases outside the gene matches: 9. Per germline, CDR1 SGHVS and CDR2 FQNEAQ. This CDR3 contains 18 residues. TCRdb itself ran the 5' RACE reads through MiXCR, one entry per CDR3 protein. The data show just under 65,000 distinct CDR3 sequences, less than 9.5% seen once. The genes are TRBV7-8 and TRBJ2-1; 11 nucleotides agree with TRBD2. The sequence derives from an adult who was a healthcare worker with PCR-confirmed SARS-CoV-2 infection or an uninfected control (not recorded which). Sequenced material: whole blood, taken at baseline. The CDR3 DNA follows: TGTGCCAGCAGCCCCGGACTAGCGGGCGCGAGCTCCTACAATGAGCAGTTCTTC. Translating it yields CASSPGLAGASSYNEQFF.